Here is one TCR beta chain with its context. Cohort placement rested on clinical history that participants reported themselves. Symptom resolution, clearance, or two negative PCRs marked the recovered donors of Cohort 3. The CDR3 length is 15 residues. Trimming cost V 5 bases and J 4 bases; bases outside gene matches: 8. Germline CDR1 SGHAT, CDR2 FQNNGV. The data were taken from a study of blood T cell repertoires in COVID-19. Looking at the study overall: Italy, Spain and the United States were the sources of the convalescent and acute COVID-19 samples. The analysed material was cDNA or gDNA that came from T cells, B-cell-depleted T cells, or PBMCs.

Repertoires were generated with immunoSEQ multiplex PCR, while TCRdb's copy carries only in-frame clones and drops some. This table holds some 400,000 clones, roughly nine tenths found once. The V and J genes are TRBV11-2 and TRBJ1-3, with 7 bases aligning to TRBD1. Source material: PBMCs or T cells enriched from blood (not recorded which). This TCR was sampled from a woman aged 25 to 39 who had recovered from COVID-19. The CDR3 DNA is TGTGCCAGCAGCCAGCAGGGGGTCCGAGGAAACACCATATATTTT. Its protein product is CASSQQGVRGNTIYF.